This is a list of T cell receptor beta chains from one sample in a study of blood T cell repertoires in COVID-19. Only in-frame clones appear in the TCRdb table, and some are missing; sequencing was by immunoSEQ multiplex PCR. The profile covers around 200,000 clones, with 86% appearing a single time and about 2.2% taken by the ten largest. The sequenced material came from peripheral blood. All receptors derive from a woman aged 50 to 65 with acute or convalescent COVID-19. The CDR3 runs from the conserved cysteine through the conserved F or W. A D gene is named only where the DNA matches it firmly. Clone size, where shown, is once, few, many, or a class for clones that have expanded.

V gene: TRBV18
D gene: TRBD1
J gene: TRBJ1-1
clone size: .
CDR3 protein: CASSGTGDTEAFF
CDR3 DNA: TGTGCCAGCTCAGGGACAGGGGACACTGAAGCTTTCTTT

V gene: TRBV12-3/TRBV12-4
D gene: TRBD2
J gene: TRBJ2-3
clone size: .
CDR3 protein: CASIQREVGTQYF
CDR3 DNA: TGTGCCAGCATCCAGCGGGAGGTTGGTACGCAGTATTTT

V gene: TRBV19
D gene: .
J gene: TRBJ1-2
clone size: .
CDR3 protein: CASSILRERSNYGYTF
CDR3 DNA: TGTGCCAGTAGTATATTGAGGGAGCGCTCTAACTATGGCTACACCTTC

V gene: TRBV6-5
D gene: .
J gene: TRBJ1-5
clone size: .
CDR3 protein: CASSFGLLGQPQHF
CDR3 DNA: TGTGCCAGCAGTTTCGGACTCTTGGGACAGCCCCAGCATTTT

V gene: TRBV18
D gene: .
J gene: TRBJ1-4
clone size: .
CDR3 protein: CASATISSEKLFF
CDR3 DNA: TGTGCCAGCGCCACTATCTCTTCGGAAAAACTGTTTTTT

V gene: TRBV5-1
D gene: TRBD1
J gene: TRBJ2-5
clone size: .
CDR3 protein: CASSLTGVEGETQYF
CDR3 DNA: TGCGCCAGCAGCTTGACAGGGGTAGAAGGGGAGACCCAGTACTTC

V gene: TRBV19
D gene: .
J gene: TRBJ2-7
clone size: .
CDR3 protein: CALNNGNSYEQYF
CDR3 DNA: TGTGCCTTGAATAACGGGAACTCCTACGAGCAGTACTTC

V gene: TRBV12-5
D gene: .
J gene: TRBJ2-3
clone size: many
CDR3 protein: CASGLVLGQPPYF
CDR3 DNA: TGTGCTAGTGGTTTGGTACTGGGGCAGCCCCCATATTTT

V gene: TRBV28
D gene: TRBD2
J gene: TRBJ2-3
clone size: .
CDR3 protein: CASSLEGGGRKISTDTQYF
CDR3 DNA: TGTGCCAGCAGTTTAGAGGGCGGGGGGCGAAAAATAAGCACAGATACGCAGTATTTT

V gene: TRBV6-5
D gene: .
J gene: TRBJ2-7
clone size: .
CDR3 protein: CASSYSKRGYYEQYF
CDR3 DNA: TGTGCCAGCAGTTACTCGAAACGGGGTTACTACGAGCAGTACTTC

V gene: TRBV6-5
D gene: .
J gene: TRBJ1-1
clone size: .
CDR3 protein: CASTLAGPLTEAFF
CDR3 DNA: TGTGCCAGCACCCTAGCGGGACCCTTAACTGAAGCTTTCTTT

V gene: TRBV7-8
D gene: .
J gene: TRBJ2-7
clone size: .
CDR3 protein: CASSSGGEQYF
CDR3 DNA: TGTGCCAGCAGCTCCGGGGGCGAGCAGTACTTC

V gene: TRBV7-3
D gene: TRBD1
J gene: TRBJ1-2
clone size: .
CDR3 protein: CASSSGQGGGGYTF
CDR3 DNA: TGTGCCAGCAGCTCGGGACAGGGAGGGGGGGGCTACACCTTC

V gene: TRBV15
D gene: .
J gene: TRBJ1-3
clone size: .
CDR3 protein: CATSLSGVGGNTIYF
CDR3 DNA: TGTGCCACCAGCCTGTCAGGGGTCGGCGGAAACACCATATATTTT

V gene: TRBV18
D gene: .
J gene: TRBJ1-5
clone size: .
CDR3 protein: CASSPDPSQPQHF
CDR3 DNA: TGTGCCAGCTCACCGGACCCTAGCCAGCCCCAGCATTTT

V gene: TRBV5-6
D gene: .
J gene: TRBJ1-5
clone size: .
CDR3 protein: CASSRGHSNQPQHF
CDR3 DNA: TGTGCCAGCAGCCGCGGACACAGCAATCAGCCCCAGCATTTT

V gene: TRBV7-9
D gene: TRBD1
J gene: TRBJ1-1
clone size: once
CDR3 protein: CASSQGTGGNTEAFF
CDR3 DNA: TGTGCCAGCAGCCAAGGGACAGGGGGCAACACTGAAGCTTTCTTT

V gene: TRBV24-1
D gene: .
J gene: TRBJ1-3
clone size: .
CDR3 protein: CATSDPGVGGGNTIYF
CDR3 DNA: TGTGCCACCAGTGACCCAGGGGTCGGTGGAGGAAACACCATATATTTT

V gene: TRBV19
D gene: .
J gene: TRBJ1-2
clone size: once
CDR3 protein: CASSIRGQGSYGYTF
CDR3 DNA: TGTGCCAGTAGTATCCGTGGGCAGGGAAGCTATGGCTACACCTTC

V gene: TRBV27
D gene: .
J gene: TRBJ1-4
clone size: .
CDR3 protein: CASSLSYPGTLATNEKLFF
CDR3 DNA: TGTGCCAGCAGTTTATCCTACCCTGGGACTCTTGCAACTAATGAAAAACTGTTTTTT

V gene: TRBV4-1
D gene: TRBD2
J gene: TRBJ2-2
clone size: .
CDR3 protein: CASSRLGTSGGNAGELFF
CDR3 DNA: TGCGCCAGCAGCCGACTAGGGACTAGCGGGGGGAACGCCGGGGAGCTGTTTTTT

V gene: TRBV5-1
D gene: TRBD1
J gene: TRBJ1-5
clone size: .
CDR3 protein: CASSSGQDQPQHF
CDR3 DNA: TGCGCCAGCAGCTCCGGACAGGATCAGCCCCAGCATTTT

V gene: TRBV5-3
D gene: TRBD1
J gene: TRBJ1-2
clone size: .
CDR3 protein: CARSLRDRVSFGYTF
CDR3 DNA: TGTGCCAGAAGCTTGCGGGACAGGGTTTCTTTTGGCTACACCTTC

V gene: TRBV19
D gene: .
J gene: TRBJ2-1
clone size: .
CDR3 protein: CASSTGGYSSYNEQFF
CDR3 DNA: TGTGCCAGTAGTACGGGGGGCTATAGCTCCTACAATGAGCAGTTCTTC

V gene: TRBV27
D gene: TRBD1
J gene: TRBJ1-4
clone size: few
CDR3 protein: CASSRIRAGTGTNEKLFF
CDR3 DNA: TGTGCCAGCAGCCGTATCCGAGCCGGGACAGGGACTAATGAAAAACTGTTTTTT

V gene: TRBV6-2/TRBV6-3
D gene: TRBD1
J gene: TRBJ2-7
clone size: .
CDR3 protein: CASSYSTRQGAGEQYF
CDR3 DNA: TGTGCCAGCAGTTACTCGACGAGACAGGGGGCTGGAGAGCAGTACTTC

V gene: TRBV4-3
D gene: .
J gene: TRBJ2-5
clone size: .
CDR3 protein: CASSQHRLVPQETQYF
CDR3 DNA: TGCGCCAGCAGCCAACACCGACTAGTTCCCCAAGAGACCCAGTACTTC

V gene: TRBV7-2
D gene: .
J gene: TRBJ1-2
clone size: .
CDR3 protein: CASSLVSGNYGYTF
CDR3 DNA: TGTGCCAGCAGCTTAGTTTCGGGGAACTATGGCTACACCTTC

V gene: TRBV7-8
D gene: .
J gene: TRBJ1-5
clone size: once
CDR3 protein: CASSPEEMDTAQHF
CDR3 DNA: TGTGCCAGCAGCCCGGAAGAGATGGACACGGCCCAGCATTTT

V gene: TRBV11-2
D gene: .
J gene: TRBJ2-3
clone size: .
CDR3 protein: CASSPEGGGSTDTQYF
CDR3 DNA: TGTGCCAGCAGCCCCGAAGGGGGGGGCAGCACAGATACGCAGTATTTT

V gene: TRBV27
D gene: TRBD1
J gene: TRBJ1-1
clone size: .
CDR3 protein: CASTAKPGQGNTEAFF
CDR3 DNA: TGTGCCAGCACCGCCAAACCGGGACAGGGGAACACTGAAGCTTTCTTT

V gene: TRBV6-5
D gene: TRBD1
J gene: TRBJ1-4
clone size: .
CDR3 protein: CASSRQGAANEKLFF
CDR3 DNA: TGTGCCAGCAGTCGACAGGGGGCGGCTAATGAAAAACTGTTTTTT

V gene: TRBV18
D gene: .
J gene: TRBJ2-5
clone size: once
CDR3 protein: CASSRGSQETQYF
CDR3 DNA: TGTGCCAGCTCAAGGGGAAGCCAAGAGACCCAGTACTTC

V gene: TRBV6-5
D gene: .
J gene: TRBJ1-1
clone size: once
CDR3 protein: CASSKGPANTEAFF
CDR3 DNA: TGTGCCAGCAGCAAGGGGCCGGCGAACACTGAAGCTTTCTTT

V gene: TRBV27
D gene: .
J gene: TRBJ1-6
clone size: .
CDR3 protein: CASSLSGVTSPLHF
CDR3 DNA: TGTGCCAGCAGTTTGTCAGGGGTCACCTCACCCCTCCACTTT

V gene: TRBV14
D gene: .
J gene: TRBJ1-2
clone size: .
CDR3 protein: CASSQDKNYGYTF
CDR3 DNA: TGTGCCAGCAGCCAAGACAAAAACTATGGCTACACCTTC

V gene: TRBV2
D gene: TRBD1
J gene: TRBJ1-1
clone size: few
CDR3 protein: CASRPDGQGGTEAFF
CDR3 DNA: TGTGCCAGCAGACCCGACGGACAGGGCGGCACTGAAGCTTTCTTT

V gene: TRBV19
D gene: .
J gene: TRBJ1-2
clone size: few
CDR3 protein: CASSTQRDTNYGYTF
CDR3 DNA: TGTGCCAGTAGTACCCAGAGGGATACCAACTATGGCTACACCTTC

V gene: TRBV19
D gene: .
J gene: TRBJ1-1
clone size: .
CDR3 protein: CASSGRGNTEAFF
CDR3 DNA: TGTGCCAGTAGTGGCAGGGGGAACACTGAAGCTTTCTTT

V gene: TRBV4-2
D gene: .
J gene: TRBJ1-2
clone size: .
CDR3 protein: CASSGVGGGDYGYTF
CDR3 DNA: TGTGCCAGCAGCGGAGTCGGCGGGGGTGATTATGGCTACACCTTC

V gene: TRBV7-8
D gene: TRBD1
J gene: TRBJ2-3
clone size: .
CDR3 protein: CASSYWTGGTDTQYF
CDR3 DNA: TGTGCCAGCAGCTACTGGACAGGGGGGACAGATACGCAGTATTTT

V gene: TRBV24-1
D gene: .
J gene: TRBJ1-2
clone size: .
CDR3 protein: CATSDQDGYTF
CDR3 DNA: TGTGCCACCAGTGATCAGGATGGCTACACCTTC

V gene: TRBV10-1
D gene: TRBD1
J gene: TRBJ1-5
clone size: .
CDR3 protein: CASSSGGAGQPQHF
CDR3 DNA: TGCGCCAGCAGCTCAGGGGGCGCCGGTCAGCCCCAGCATTTT

V gene: TRBV6-2/TRBV6-3
D gene: TRBD2
J gene: TRBJ2-3
clone size: .
CDR3 protein: CASSYKNSGRSYSTDTQYF
CDR3 DNA: TGTGCCAGCAGTTACAAGAATAGCGGGAGGTCCTATAGCACAGATACGCAGTATTTT

V gene: TRBV6-5
D gene: .
J gene: TRBJ1-2
clone size: once
CDR3 protein: CASSYDRNNYGYTF
CDR3 DNA: TGTGCCAGCAGTTACGACAGGAATAACTATGGCTACACCTTC

V gene: TRBV6-1
D gene: TRBD1
J gene: TRBJ1-5
clone size: .
CDR3 protein: CASSEDRAQPQHF
CDR3 DNA: TGTGCCAGCAGTGAGGACAGGGCTCAGCCCCAGCATTTT